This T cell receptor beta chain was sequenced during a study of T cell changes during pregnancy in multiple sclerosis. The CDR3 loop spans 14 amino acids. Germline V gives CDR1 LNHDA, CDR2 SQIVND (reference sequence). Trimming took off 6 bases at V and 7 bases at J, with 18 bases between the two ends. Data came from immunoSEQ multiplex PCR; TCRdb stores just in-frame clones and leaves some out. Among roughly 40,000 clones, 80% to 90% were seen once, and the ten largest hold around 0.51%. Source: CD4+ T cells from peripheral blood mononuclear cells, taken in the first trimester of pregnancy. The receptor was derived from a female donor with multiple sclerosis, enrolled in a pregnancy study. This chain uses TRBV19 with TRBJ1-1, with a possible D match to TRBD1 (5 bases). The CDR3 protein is CASRAPGSGGEAFF. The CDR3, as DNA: TGTGCCAGTAGGGCTCCAGGGTCTGGCGGTGAAGCTTTCTTT.